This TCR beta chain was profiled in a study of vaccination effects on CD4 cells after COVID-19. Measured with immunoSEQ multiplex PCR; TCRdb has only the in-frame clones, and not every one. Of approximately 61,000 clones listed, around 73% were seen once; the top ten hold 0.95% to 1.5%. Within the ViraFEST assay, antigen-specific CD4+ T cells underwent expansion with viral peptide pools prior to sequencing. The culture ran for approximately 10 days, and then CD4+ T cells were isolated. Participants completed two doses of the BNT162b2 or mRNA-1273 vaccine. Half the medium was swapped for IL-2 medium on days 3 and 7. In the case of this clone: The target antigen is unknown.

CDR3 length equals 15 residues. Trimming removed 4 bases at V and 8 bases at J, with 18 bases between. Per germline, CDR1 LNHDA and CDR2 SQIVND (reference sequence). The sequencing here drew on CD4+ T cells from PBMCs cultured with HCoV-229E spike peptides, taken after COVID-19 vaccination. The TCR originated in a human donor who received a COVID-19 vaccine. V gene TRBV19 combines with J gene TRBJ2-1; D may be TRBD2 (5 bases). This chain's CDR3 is CASSKDGGLRDEQFF. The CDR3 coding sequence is TGTGCCAGTAGTAAGGACGGAGGATTAAGGGATGAGCAGTTCTTC. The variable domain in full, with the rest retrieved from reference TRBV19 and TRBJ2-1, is DGGITQSPKYLFRKEGQNVTLSCEQNLNHDAMYWYRQDPGQGLRLIYYSQIVNDFQKGDIAEGYSVSREKKESFPLTVTSAQKNPTAFYLCASSKDGGLRDEQFFGPGTRLTVL.